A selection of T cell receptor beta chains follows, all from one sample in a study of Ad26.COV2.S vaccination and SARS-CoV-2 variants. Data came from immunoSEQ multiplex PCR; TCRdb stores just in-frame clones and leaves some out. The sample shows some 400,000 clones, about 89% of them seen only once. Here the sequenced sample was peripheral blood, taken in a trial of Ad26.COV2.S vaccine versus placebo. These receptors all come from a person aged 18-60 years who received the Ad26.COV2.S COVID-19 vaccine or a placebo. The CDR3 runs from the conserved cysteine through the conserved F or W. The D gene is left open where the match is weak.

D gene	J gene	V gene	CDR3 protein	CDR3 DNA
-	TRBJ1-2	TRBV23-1	CASSPLGYTF	TGCGCCAGCAGTCCGTTGGGCTACACCTTC
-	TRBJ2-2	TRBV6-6	CASSYRESELFF	TGTGCCAGCAGTTATCGGGAGTCGGAGCTGTTTTTT
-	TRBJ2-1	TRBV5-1	CASSLDGPSYNEQFF	TGCGCCAGCAGCTTGGACGGACCCTCCTACAATGAGCAGTTCTTC
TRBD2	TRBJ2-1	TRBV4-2	CASSQETSGGPGEQFF	TGTGCCAGCAGCCAAGAGACTAGCGGGGGCCCCGGGGAGCAGTTCTTC
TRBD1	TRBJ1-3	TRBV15	CATWDSSGNTIYF	TGTGCCACCTGGGACAGCTCTGGAAACACCATATATTTT
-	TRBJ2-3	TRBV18	CASSPWGMADTQYF	TGTGCCAGCTCACCATGGGGGATGGCAGATACGCAGTATTTT
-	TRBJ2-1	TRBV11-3	CASSQRSSYNEQFF	TGTGCCAGCAGCCAGAGGAGCTCCTACAATGAGCAGTTCTTC
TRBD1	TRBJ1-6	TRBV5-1	CASSFGTGDSPLHF	TGCGCCAGCAGCTTCGGGACAGGGGATTCACCCCTCCACTTT
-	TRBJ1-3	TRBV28	CASSPPGGNTIYF	TGTGCCAGCAGTCCCCCTGGTGGAAACACCATATATTTT
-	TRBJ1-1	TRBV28	CASSSAGALNTEAFF	TGTGCCAGCAGTTCCGCAGGGGCCCTGAACACTGAAGCTTTCTTT
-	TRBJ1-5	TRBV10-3	CATRGGGTESNQPQHF	TGTGCCACCAGGGGTGGGGGGACGGAGAGCAATCAGCCCCAGCATTTT
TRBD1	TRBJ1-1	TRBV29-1	CSGGTGGAGTEAFF	TGCAGCGGAGGGACAGGGGGCGCGGGGACTGAAGCTTTCTTT
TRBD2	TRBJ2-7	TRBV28	CASSLSLGTSESYEQYF	TGTGCCAGCAGTTTATCCCTCGGGACTAGCGAATCCTACGAGCAGTACTTC
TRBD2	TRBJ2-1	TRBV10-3	CAISESAGGPNEQFF	TGTGCCATCAGTGAGTCGGCGGGAGGGCCAAATGAGCAGTTCTTC